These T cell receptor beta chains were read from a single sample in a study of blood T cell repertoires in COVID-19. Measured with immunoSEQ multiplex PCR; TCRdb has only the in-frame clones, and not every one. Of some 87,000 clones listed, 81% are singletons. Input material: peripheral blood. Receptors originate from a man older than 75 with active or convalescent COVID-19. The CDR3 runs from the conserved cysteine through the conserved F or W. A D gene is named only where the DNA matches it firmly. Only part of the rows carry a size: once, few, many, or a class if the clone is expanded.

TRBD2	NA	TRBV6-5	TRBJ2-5	TGTGCCAGCAGTACCACGGGGGGGACCCAGTACTTC	CASSTTGGTQYF
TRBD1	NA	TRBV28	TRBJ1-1	TGTGCCAGCAGTCCTACCCCCTGGACAGGGGAATACACTGAAGCTTTCTTT	CASSPTPWTGEYTEAFF
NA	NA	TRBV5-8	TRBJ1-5	TGTGCCAGCAGCTTGGGCTCTTGGGGGCATCAGCCCCAGCATTTT	CASSLGSWGHQPQHF
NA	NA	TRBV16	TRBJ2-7	TGTGCCAGCAGCCCCACGTCCGGTATATCCTACGAGCAGTACTTC	CASSPTSGISYEQYF
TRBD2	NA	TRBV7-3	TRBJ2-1	TGTGCCAGCAGCCCTAGCGGCGCTACCTACAATGAGCAGTTCTTC	CASSPSGATYNEQFF
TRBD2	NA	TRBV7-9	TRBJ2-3	TGTGCCAGCAGCCCTAGCGGGGGCCGAGGAGATACGCAGTATTTT	CASSPSGGRGDTQYF
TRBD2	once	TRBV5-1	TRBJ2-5	TGCGCCAGCAGCTTGGCCGGGGCCAGCGGGGGGGCGATGGAGACCCAGTACTTC	CASSLAGASGGAMETQYF
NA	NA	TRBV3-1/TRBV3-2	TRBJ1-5	TGTGCCAGCACCAAGAGGCAGTCCTATAGCAATCAGCCCCAGCATTTT	CASTKRQSYSNQPQHF
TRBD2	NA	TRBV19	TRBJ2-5	TGTGCCAGTAGTTTCCGGACTAGCGTCCAAGAGACCCAGTACTTC	CASSFRTSVQETQYF
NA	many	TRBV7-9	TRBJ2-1	TGTGCCAGCAGCTCAAGTGGAGGAGGGGGCGTGGGATACAATGAGCAGTTCTTC	CASSSSGGGGVGYNEQFF
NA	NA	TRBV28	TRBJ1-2	TGTGCCAGCTCGGAGGGGACGGCTGCTTATGGCTACACCTTC	CASSEGTAAYGYTF
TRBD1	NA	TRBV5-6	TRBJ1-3	TGTGCCAGCAGCTTGATGACAGGGAATAGTGGAAACACCATATATTTT	CASSLMTGNSGNTIYF
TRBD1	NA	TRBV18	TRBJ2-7	TGTGCCAGCTCAGCCGGGACAGGGGACTACGAGCAGTACTTC	CASSAGTGDYEQYF
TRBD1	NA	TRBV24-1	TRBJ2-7	TGTGCCACCAGTGACCCGGACAGGGGCCTCTCCTACGAGCAGTACTTC	CATSDPDRGLSYEQYF
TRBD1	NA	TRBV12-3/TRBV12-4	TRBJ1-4	TGTGCCAGCACCCGACAGGGAAGGGAAAAACTGTTTTTT	CASTRQGREKLFF
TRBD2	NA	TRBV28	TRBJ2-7	TGTGCCAGCAGCATAGCGGGGGGGCCCGACGAGCAGTACTTC	CASSIAGGPDEQYF
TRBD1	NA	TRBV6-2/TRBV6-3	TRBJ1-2	TGTGCCAGCAGTGACTACAGGGGGCGCGGGGACTATGGCTACACCTTC	CASSDYRGRGDYGYTF
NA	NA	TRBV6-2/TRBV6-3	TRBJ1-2	TGTGCCAGCAGTTACTCCGAAACAGGGCGCTATGGCTACACCTTC	CASSYSETGRYGYTF
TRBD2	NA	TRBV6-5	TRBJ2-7	TGTGCCAGCAGGCGGGACGGGGGGGACTCCTACGAGCAGTACTTC	CASRRDGGDSYEQYF
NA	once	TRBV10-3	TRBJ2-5	TGTGCCGCAACCGGGACATCCCGATCAGAACAGTACTTC	CAATGTSRSEQYF
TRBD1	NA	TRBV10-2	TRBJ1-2	TGCGCCAGCAGTGGCGGGACAGGGCTTAGCTATGGCTACACCTTC	CASSGGTGLSYGYTF
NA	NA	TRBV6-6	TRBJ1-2	TGTGCCAGCAGTCGGGGCGCGAACTATGGCTACACCTTC	CASSRGANYGYTF
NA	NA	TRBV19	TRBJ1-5	TGTGCCAGTAGTACGACAGGTAGCAATCAGCCCCAGCATTTT	CASSTTGSNQPQHF
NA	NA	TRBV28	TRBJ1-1	TGTGCCAGCAGTCCGGGTGATCTGAACACTGAAGCTTTCTTT	CASSPGDLNTEAFF
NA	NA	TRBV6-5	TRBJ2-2	TGTGCCAGCAAGTCCCCAGCCCCCAGGACCGGGGAGCTGTTTTTT	CASKSPAPRTGELFF
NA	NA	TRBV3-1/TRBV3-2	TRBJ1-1	TGTGCCAGCAGCCAAGGAATAGACACTGAAGCTTTCTTT	CASSQGIDTEAFF
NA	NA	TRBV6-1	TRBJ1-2	TGTGCCAGCAGTGAAGGCGCGGGAGACTATGGCTACACCTTC	CASSEGAGDYGYTF
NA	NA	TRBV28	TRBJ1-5	TGTGCCAGCAGTTTTCTCGACAGGAGCAATCAGCCCCAGCATTTT	CASSFLDRSNQPQHF
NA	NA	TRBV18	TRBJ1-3	TGTGCCAGCTCACCCTACCCTCCCGGGACTGGAAACACCATATATTTT	CASSPYPPGTGNTIYF